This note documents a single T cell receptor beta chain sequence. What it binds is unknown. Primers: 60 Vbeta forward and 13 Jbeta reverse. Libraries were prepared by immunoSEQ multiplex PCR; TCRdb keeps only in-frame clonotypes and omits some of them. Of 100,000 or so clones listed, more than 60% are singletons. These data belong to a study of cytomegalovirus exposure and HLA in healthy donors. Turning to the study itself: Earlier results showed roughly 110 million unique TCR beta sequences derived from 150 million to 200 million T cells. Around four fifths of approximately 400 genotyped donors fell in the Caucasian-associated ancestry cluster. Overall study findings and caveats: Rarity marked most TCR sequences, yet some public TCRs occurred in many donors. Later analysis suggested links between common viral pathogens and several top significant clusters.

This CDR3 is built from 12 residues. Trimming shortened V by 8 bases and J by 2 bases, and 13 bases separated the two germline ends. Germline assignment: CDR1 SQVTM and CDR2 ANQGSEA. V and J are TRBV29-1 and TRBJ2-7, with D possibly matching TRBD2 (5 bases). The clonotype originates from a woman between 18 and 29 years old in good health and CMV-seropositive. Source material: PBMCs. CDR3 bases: TGCAGCCCAGAAGGGCGGGCCTACGAGCAGTACTTC. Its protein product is CSPEGRAYEQYF.